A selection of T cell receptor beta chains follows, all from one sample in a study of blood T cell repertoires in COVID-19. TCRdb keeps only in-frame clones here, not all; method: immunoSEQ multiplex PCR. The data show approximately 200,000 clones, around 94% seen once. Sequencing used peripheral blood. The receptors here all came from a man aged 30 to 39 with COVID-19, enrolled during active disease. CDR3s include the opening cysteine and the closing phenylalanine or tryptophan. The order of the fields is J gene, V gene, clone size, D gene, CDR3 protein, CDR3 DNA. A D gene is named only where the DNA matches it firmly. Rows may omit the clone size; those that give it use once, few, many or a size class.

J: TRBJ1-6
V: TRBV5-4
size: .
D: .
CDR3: CASSYQGVSSPLHF
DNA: TGTGCCAGCAGCTATCAGGGTGTCTCCTCACCCCTCCACTTT

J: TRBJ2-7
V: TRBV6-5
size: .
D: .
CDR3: CASLTQAGTPYEQYF
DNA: TGTGCCTCTCTAACCCAGGCAGGAACCCCCTACGAGCAGTACTTC

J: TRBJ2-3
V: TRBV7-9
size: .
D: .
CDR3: CASSPNPGTDTQYF
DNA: TGTGCCAGCAGCCCTAACCCGGGCACAGATACGCAGTATTTT

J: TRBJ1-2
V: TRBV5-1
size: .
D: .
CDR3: CASSKQGGVYGYTF
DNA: TGCGCCAGCAGCAAACAGGGTGGGGTCTATGGCTACACCTTC

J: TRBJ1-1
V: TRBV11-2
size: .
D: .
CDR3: CASSFGVRGTEAFF
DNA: TGTGCCAGCAGCTTCGGAGTTAGGGGCACTGAAGCTTTCTTT

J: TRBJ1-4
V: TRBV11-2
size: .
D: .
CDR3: CASSLDGVLGEKLFF
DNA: TGTGCCAGCAGCTTAGACGGGGTTTTGGGTGAAAAACTGTTTTTT

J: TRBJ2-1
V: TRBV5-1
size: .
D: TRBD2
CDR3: CASSQGLAGVDEQFF
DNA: TGCGCCAGCAGCCAAGGACTAGCGGGGGTTGATGAGCAGTTCTTC

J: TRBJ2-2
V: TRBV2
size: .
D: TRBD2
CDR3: CASSGMPSGFGELFF
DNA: TGTGCCAGCAGTGGGATGCCTAGCGGGTTCGGGGAGCTGTTTTTT

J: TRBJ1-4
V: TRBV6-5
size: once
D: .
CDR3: CASSYSNWEGGEKLFF
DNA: TGTGCCAGCAGTTACTCGAACTGGGAGGGAGGTGAAAAACTGTTTTTT

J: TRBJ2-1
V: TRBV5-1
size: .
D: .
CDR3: CASSRTGSSYNEQFF
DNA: TGCGCCAGCAGCCGAACAGGGAGCTCCTACAATGAGCAGTTCTTC

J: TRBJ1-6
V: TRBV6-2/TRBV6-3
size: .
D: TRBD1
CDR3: CASSRTGAGSPLHF
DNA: TGTGCCAGCAGTCGGACAGGGGCGGGGTCACCCCTCCACTTT

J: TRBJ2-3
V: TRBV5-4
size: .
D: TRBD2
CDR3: CASMSGLAGGLTSQYF
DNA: TGTGCCAGCATGTCGGGACTAGCGGGGGGCCTTACTTCGCAGTATTTT

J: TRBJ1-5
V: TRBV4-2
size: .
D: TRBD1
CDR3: CASSQGPGWTGGNQPQHF
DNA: TGTGCCAGCAGCCAAGGGCCCGGGTGGACAGGGGGCAATCAGCCCCAGCATTTT

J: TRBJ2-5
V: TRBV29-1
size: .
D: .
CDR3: CSVEDLGPHQYF
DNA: TGCAGCGTTGAAGATCTTGGGCCCCATCAGTACTTC

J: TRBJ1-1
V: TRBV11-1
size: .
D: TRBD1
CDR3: CASSFAGTGGRTEAFF
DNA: TGTGCCAGCAGCTTTGCCGGGACAGGGGGAAGGACTGAAGCTTTCTTT

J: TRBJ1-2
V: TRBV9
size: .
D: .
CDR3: CASSVGPEANYGYTF
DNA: TGTGCCAGCAGCGTAGGTCCAGAAGCTAACTATGGCTACACCTTC

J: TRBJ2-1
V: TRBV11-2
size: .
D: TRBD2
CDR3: CASSVLAGGPRNEQFF
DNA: TGTGCCAGCAGCGTATTAGCGGGGGGGCCTAGGAATGAGCAGTTCTTC

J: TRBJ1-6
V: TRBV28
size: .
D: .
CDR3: CASSQGTFGPLHF
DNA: TGTGCCAGCAGTCAAGGGACATTCGGCCCCCTCCACTTT

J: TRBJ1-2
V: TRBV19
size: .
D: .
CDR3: CASSIERGSQGIGYTF
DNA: TGTGCCAGTAGTATAGAGCGCGGAAGCCAGGGGATTGGCTACACCTTC

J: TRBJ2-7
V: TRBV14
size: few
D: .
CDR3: CASSQGAGDSYEQYF
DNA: TGTGCCAGCAGCCAAGGCGCGGGCGACTCCTACGAGCAGTACTTC

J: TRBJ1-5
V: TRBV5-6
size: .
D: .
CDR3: CASSLGGLYNQPQHF
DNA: TGTGCCAGCAGCTTGGGCGGACTCTATAATCAGCCCCAGCATTTT

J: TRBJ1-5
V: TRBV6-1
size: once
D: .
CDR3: CASSEGGGAQPQHF
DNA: TGTGCCAGCAGTGAAGGCGGTGGGGCTCAGCCCCAGCATTTT

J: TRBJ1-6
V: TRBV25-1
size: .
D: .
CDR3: CASSDRGRANSPLHF
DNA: TGTGCCAGCAGTGATCGCGGCAGGGCGAATTCACCCCTCCACTTT

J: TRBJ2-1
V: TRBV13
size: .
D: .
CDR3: CASSSRYNEQFF
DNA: TGTGCCAGCAGCTCGAGGTACAATGAGCAGTTCTTC

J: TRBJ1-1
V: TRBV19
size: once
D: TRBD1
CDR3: CASSKGGQMNTEAFF
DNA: TGTGCCAGTAGTAAGGGGGGACAGATGAACACTGAAGCTTTCTTT

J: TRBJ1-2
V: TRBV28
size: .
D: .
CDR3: CASSLAPKGFRGYTF
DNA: TGTGCCAGCAGTTTAGCCCCTAAGGGGTTTAGAGGCTACACCTTC

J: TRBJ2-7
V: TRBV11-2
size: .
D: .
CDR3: CASSLGGVQTYEQYF
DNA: TGTGCCAGCAGCTTAGGGGGGGTACAGACCTACGAGCAGTACTTC

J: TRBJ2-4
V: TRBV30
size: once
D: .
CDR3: CAWTGKNIQYF
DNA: TGTGCCTGGACAGGGAAAAACATTCAGTACTTC

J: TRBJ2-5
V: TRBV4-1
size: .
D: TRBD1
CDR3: CASSQEETGYPETQYF
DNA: TGCGCCAGCAGCCAAGAGGAGACAGGGTATCCTGAGACCCAGTACTTC

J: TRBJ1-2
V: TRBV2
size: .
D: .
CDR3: CASSEVWANYGYTF
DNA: TGTGCCAGCAGTGAAGTCTGGGCGAACTATGGCTACACCTTC

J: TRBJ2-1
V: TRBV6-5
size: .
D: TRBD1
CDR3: CASSTGGPYNEQFF
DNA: TGTGCCAGCAGTACAGGGGGGCCGTACAATGAGCAGTTCTTC

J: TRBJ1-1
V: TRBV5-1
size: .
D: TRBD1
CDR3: CASSLAGTGEAFF
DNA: TGCGCCAGCAGCTTGGCGGGGACAGGCGAAGCTTTCTTT

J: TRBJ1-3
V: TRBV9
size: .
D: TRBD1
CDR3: CASRGQGFSGNTIYF
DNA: TGTGCCAGCAGAGGACAGGGTTTTTCAGGAAACACCATATATTTT

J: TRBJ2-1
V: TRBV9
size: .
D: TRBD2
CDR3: CASSVAGTSGGYNEQFF
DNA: TGTGCCAGCAGCGTAGCAGGGACTAGCGGGGGGTACAATGAGCAGTTCTTC

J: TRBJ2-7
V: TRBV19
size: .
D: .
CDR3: CASSRRTDSETYEQYF
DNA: TGTGCCAGTAGTCGAAGGACCGACAGCGAAACCTACGAGCAGTACTTC

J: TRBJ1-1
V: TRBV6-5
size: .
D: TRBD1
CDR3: CASSYRQGTEAFF
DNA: TGTGCCAGCAGTTATAGACAGGGTACTGAAGCTTTCTTT

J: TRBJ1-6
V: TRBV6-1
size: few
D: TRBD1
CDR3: CASSETGGSPLHF
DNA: TGTGCCAGCAGTGAGACAGGGGGGTCACCCCTCCACTTT

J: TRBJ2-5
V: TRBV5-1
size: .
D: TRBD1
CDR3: CASGPGQGVETQYF
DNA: TGCGCCAGCGGGCCGGGACAGGGGGTTGAGACCCAGTACTTC

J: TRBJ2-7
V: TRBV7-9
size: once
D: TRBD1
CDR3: CASSERTGITYEQYF
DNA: TGTGCCAGCAGCGAACGGACAGGTATAACCTACGAGCAGTACTTC

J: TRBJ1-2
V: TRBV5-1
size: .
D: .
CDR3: CASSVTQGGYGYTF
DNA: TGCGCCAGCAGCGTCACACAGGGCGGCTATGGCTACACCTTC

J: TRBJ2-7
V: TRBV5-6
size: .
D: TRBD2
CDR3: CASSPDVSGGHSYEQYF
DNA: TGTGCCAGCAGCCCTGATGTGAGCGGGGGCCACTCCTACGAGCAGTACTTC

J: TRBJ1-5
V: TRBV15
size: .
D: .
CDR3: CATSSFRGSYSNQPQHF
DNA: TGTGCCACCAGCAGTTTCAGGGGCTCATATAGCAATCAGCCCCAGCATTTT

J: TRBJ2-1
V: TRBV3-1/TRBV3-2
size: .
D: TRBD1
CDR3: CASSQVGTGLYNEQFF
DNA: TGTGCCAGCAGCCAAGTGGGGACAGGGCTTTACAATGAGCAGTTCTTC

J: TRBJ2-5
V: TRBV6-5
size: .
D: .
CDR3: CASSRAGETQYF
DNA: TGTGCCAGCTCGAGGGCTGGGGAGACCCAGTACTTC

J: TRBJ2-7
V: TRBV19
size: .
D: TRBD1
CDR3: CASSERTTGGDYWYSYEQYF
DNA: TGTGCCAGTAGCGAAAGAACGACAGGGGGTGATTACTGGTACTCCTACGAGCAGTACTTC

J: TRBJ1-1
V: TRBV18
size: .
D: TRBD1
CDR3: CASSEYTGGGLNTEAFF
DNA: TGTGCCAGCTCCGAATATACAGGGGGTGGTCTGAACACTGAAGCTTTCTTT

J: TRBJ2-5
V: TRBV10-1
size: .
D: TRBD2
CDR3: CASSEGSLAEQETQYF
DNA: TGCGCCAGCAGTGAGGGATCTCTAGCGGAGCAAGAGACCCAGTACTTC

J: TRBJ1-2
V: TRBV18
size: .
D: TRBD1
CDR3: CASSPSDRADYGYTF
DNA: TGTGCCAGCTCACCCTCGGACAGGGCCGACTATGGCTACACCTTC

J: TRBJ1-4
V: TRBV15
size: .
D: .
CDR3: CATSRDASGTTNEKLFF
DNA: TGTGCCACCAGCAGAGACGCCTCAGGGACAACTAATGAAAAACTGTTTTTT

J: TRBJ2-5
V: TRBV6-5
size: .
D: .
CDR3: CASSYFGGPETQYF
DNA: TGTGCCAGCAGTTACTTCGGGGGTCCGGAGACCCAGTACTTC

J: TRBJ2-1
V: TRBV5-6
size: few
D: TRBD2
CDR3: CASSPGTSSYNEQFF
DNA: TGTGCCAGCAGCCCCGGGACTAGCTCCTACAATGAGCAGTTCTTC

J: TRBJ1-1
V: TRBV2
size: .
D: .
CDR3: CASSRYTEAFF
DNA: TGTGCCAGCAGCAGATACACTGAAGCTTTCTTT

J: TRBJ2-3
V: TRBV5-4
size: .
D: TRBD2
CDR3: CASSPPRGGGINTDTQYF
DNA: TGTGCCAGCAGCCCTCCAAGGGGCGGGGGGATAAACACAGATACGCAGTATTTT

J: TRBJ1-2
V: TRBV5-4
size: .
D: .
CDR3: CASSLDPEAAIYGYTF
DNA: TGTGCCAGCAGCTTGGACCCTGAAGCCGCCATCTATGGCTACACCTTC

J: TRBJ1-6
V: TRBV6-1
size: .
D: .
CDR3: CASSAVTSNTYNSPLHF
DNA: TGTGCCAGCAGTGCAGTCACCTCAAATACCTATAATTCACCCCTCCACTTT